The T cell receptor beta chain described here comes from a study of T-cell reconstitution after alpha-beta-depleted transplantation in children. The study's findings and limits: T-cell counts and diversity at one year post-transplant came mainly from newly produced T cells.

Unique molecular identifiers were used in preparing the TCRbeta library. MiXCR was run by TCRdb on the PCR reads, yielding one entry per CDR3 protein. Seen here are more than 90,000 distinct CDR3 sequences, about 9.3% observed once, and the top ten hold less than 40%. This clonotype appeared a few times. What it binds is not known. Germline loops: CDR1 SGDLS, CDR2 YYNGEE. V was cut by 0 bases and J by 3 bases, with 13 bases left in between. This CDR3 region has 15 residues. The origin of this receptor is a boy aged 2-15 years with acute lymphoblastic leukemia, due to receive a stem cell transplant. This rearrangement joins TRBV9 to TRBJ2-7; D is possibly TRBD1 (5 bases). The sample here was PBMCs, taken before TCRalphabeta/CD19-depleted stem cell transplant. DNA for the CDR3: TGTGCCAGCAGCGTAGCTCCAGGGTCGAACTACGAGCAGTACTTC. Protein sequence: CASSVAPGSNYEQYF.